These T cell receptor beta chains were read from a single sample in a study of cytomegalovirus exposure and HLA in healthy donors. Assay used: immunoSEQ multiplex PCR; TCRdb lists only in-frame clones, some missing. The sample holds over 150,000 clones, approximately 80% seen once. Input material: PBMCs. These receptors were obtained from a woman in her 50s in good health and CMV-seronegative. Both conserved end residues are part of each CDR3.

TRBV19	CASSARDNNQPQHF
TRBV18	CASSPPPGGSFGYTF
TRBV11-2	CASSYGGIQETQYF
TRBV6-5	CAAKGTGNTEAFF
TRBV6-5	CATSDRGPPDEQFF
TRBV28	CASSRLAGPSYEQYF
TRBV29-1	CSVLDSTEAFF
TRBV29-1	CSVGGGTNEKLFF
TRBV6-1	CASLRAVGNNQPQHF
TRBV4-2	CASCTGESSYNEQFF
TRBV19	CASSLDSGTGLQPQHF
TRBV25-1	CASSEAGLSGNTIYF
TRBV19	CASSISGGETDTQYF
TRBV6-1	CASSDTTGGRYEQYF
TRBV18	CASSGEAGGETQYF
TRBV7-6	CASSSSGGLNTGELFF
TRBV5-1	CASSLEAAGRGTDTQYF
TRBV9	CASSLGTTPNTGELFF
TRBV5-8	CASSFRSFGRGYTF
TRBV19	CASSRSSDRVEAFF
TRBV7-9	CASSRTTSTDTQYF
TRBV7-9	CASSEDTDRLREQFF
TRBV7-2	CASRATNEKLFF
TRBV4-2	CASSPGLASPTDTQYF
TRBV30	CAWRGTDNYGYTF